A selection of T cell receptor beta chains follows, all from one sample in a study of cytomegalovirus exposure and HLA in healthy donors. TCRdb's table, derived via immunoSEQ multiplex PCR, lists solely in-frame clones and lacks some. The sample records fewer than 200,000 clones, 76% being singletons. The sample comprised PBMCs. The receptors were sampled from a female donor in good health and CMV-seronegative. CDR3s include the opening cysteine and the closing phenylalanine or tryptophan. Fields, in order: J gene, clone size, V gene, CDR3 protein. The size of a clone is reported for some rows only, either as once, few or many, or as a class for expanded clones.

TRBJ1-1 NA TRBV5-6 CASRGSGGLARGEAFF
TRBJ2-7 NA TRBV18 CASSPSGTGYEQYF
TRBJ2-1 few TRBV14 CASPRESGFWNEQFF
TRBJ2-5 NA TRBV2 CASSERTGQETQYF
TRBJ1-1 NA TRBV19 CASSPPHLDTEAFF
TRBJ1-2 NA TRBV28 CASSTASRDSYGYTF
TRBJ1-1 NA TRBV27 CASSYRRDRGLLMNTEAFF
NA NA TRBV28 CASVRAHEQYF
TRBJ1-1 NA TRBV5-6 CASSLTGGRTEAFF
TRBJ2-7 NA TRBV5-5 CASSQMLRDNSYEQYF
TRBJ1-1 few TRBV10-1 CASSVSGTGNTEAFF